This T cell receptor beta chain was profiled in a study of cytomegalovirus exposure and HLA in healthy donors. Overall study context: As an earlier analysis found, around 200 million T cells yielded about 120 million unique TCR beta sequences.

Though probably carrying unrecorded immune exposures, donors were nominally healthy at sampling. About this clone itself: Its target is unknown.

The PCR used 60 Vbeta and 13 Jbeta primers. Profiled with immunoSEQ multiplex PCR; TCRdb holds only in-frame clones, not every one. The sample has fewer than 200,000 clones; more than 70% are singletons. The study, taken as a whole, reports: Donors belonging to an Asian-associated ancestry cluster reportedly showed fewer N-insertions in productive TCRs than the approximately 670-donor mean, according to what a later analysis found. In a later analysis, across HLA loci, associated TCR counts were highest for DRB1, lowest for HLA-C.

Input material: PBMCs. This TCR was sampled from a male donor in good health and CMV-seronegative.

CDR3 DNA: TGCGCCAGCAGCCAAGACCGACAGGCCCTCTATGGCTACACCTTC. Its protein product is CASSQDRQALYGYTF. The chain couples TRBV4-3 to TRBJ1-2, with a possible D match to TRBD1 (6 bases). CDR3 length equals 15 residues. Per the germline V gene, CDR1 is LGHNA and CDR2 is YSLEER. V lost 0 bases to trimming and J lost 4 bases, with 12 bases between them.